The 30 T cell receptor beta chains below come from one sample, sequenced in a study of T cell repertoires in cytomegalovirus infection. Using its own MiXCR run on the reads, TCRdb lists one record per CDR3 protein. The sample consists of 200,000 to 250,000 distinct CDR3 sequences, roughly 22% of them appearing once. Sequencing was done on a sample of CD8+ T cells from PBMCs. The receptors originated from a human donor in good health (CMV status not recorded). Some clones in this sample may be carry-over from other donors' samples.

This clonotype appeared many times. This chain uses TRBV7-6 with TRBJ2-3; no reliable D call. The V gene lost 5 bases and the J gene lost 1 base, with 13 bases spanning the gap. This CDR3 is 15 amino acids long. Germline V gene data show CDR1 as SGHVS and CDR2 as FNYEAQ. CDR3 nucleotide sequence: TGTGCCAGCAGCCCCGCGTGGACGGGCACAGATACGCAGTATTTT. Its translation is CASSPAWTGTDTQYF.

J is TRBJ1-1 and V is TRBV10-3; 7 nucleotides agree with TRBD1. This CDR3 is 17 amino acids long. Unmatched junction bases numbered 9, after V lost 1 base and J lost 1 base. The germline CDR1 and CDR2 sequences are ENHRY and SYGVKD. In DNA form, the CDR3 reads TGTGCCATCAGTGAGTTGCCTACAGGGGCGCAGAACACTGAAGCTTTCTTT. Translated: CAISELPTGAQNTEAFF.

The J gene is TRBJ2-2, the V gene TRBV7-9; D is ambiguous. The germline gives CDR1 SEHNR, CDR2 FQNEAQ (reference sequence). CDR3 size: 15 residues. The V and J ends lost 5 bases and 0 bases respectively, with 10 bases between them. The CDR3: CASSARSTNTGELFF. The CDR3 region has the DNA TGTGCCAGCAGCGCGCGGAGTACGAACACCGGGGAGCTGTTTTTT.

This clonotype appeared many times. The CDR3 coding sequence is TGTGCCAGCAGCTCCATCCTTCTTGGTCAGGATGAGCAGTTCTTC. Protein product: CASSSILLGQDEQFF. This rearrangement joins TRBV7-2 to TRBJ2-1; no clear D gene. The germline CDR1 and CDR2 sequences are SGHTA and FQGNSA. There are 15 residues in the CDR3. With 4 bases removed from V and 8 bases from J, the gap between germline ends came to 18 bases. Using reference TRBV7-2 and TRBJ2-1 for the parts outside the CDR3, the full variable domain is GAGVSQSPSNKVTEKGKDVELRCDPISGHTALYWYRQSLGQGLEFLIYFQGNSAPDKSGLPSDRFSAERTGGSVSTLTIQRTQQEDSAVYLCASSSILLGQDEQFFGPGTRLTVL.

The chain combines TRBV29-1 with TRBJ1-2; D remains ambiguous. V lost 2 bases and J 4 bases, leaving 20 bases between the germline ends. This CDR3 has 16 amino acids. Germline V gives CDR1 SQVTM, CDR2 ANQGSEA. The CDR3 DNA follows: TGCAGCGTTGAAATTCTCGACGGGCTTCGGGCCTATGGCTACACCTTC. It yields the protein CSVEILDGLRAYGYTF. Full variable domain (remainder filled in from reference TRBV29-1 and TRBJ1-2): SAVISQKPSRDICQRGTSLTIQCQVDSQVTMMFWYRQQPGQSLTLIATANQGSEATYESGFVIDKFPISRPNLTFSTLTVSNMSPEDSSIYLCSVEILDGLRAYGYTFGSGTRLTVV.

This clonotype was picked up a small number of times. This CDR3 reads CAITADLAGELFF. The CDR3 DNA reads TGTGCCATCACGGCAGACTTGGCCGGGGAGCTGTTTTTT. The V call is TRBV10-3, the J call TRBJ2-2; D gene ambiguous. Germline CDR1 and CDR2: ENHRY and SYGVKD. Between the trimmed V and J ends, which lost 7 bases and 6 bases, there was a span of 12 bases. CDR3 size: 13 residues.

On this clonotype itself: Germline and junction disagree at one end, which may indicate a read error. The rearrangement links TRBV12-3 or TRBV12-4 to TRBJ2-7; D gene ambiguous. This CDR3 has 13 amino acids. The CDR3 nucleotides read TGTGTCAGCAGCCCGCCGGGTCTCCTCGAGCAGTACTTC. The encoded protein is CVSSPPGLLEQYF.

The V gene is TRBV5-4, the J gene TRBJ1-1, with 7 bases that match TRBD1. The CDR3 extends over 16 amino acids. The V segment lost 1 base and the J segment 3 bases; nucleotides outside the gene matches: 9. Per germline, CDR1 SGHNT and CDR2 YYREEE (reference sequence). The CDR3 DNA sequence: TGTGCCAGCAGCTTGATCCACAGGGGCGAGGACACTGAAGCTTTCTTT. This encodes CASSLIHRGEDTEAFF.

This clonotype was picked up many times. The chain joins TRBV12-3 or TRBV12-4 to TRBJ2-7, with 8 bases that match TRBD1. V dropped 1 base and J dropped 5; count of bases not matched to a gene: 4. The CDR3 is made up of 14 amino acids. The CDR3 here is CASSLGPDRDEQYF. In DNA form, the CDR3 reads TGTGCCAGCAGTTTAGGTCCGGACAGGGACGAGCAGTACTTC.

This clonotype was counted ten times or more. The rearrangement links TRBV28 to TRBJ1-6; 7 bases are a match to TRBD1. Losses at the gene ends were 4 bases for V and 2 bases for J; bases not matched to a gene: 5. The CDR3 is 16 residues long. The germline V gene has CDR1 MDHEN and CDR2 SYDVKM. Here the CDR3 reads CASSSTGSPYNSPLHF. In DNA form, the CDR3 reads TGTGCCAGCAGTTCGACAGGGAGCCCCTATAATTCACCCCTCCACTTT.

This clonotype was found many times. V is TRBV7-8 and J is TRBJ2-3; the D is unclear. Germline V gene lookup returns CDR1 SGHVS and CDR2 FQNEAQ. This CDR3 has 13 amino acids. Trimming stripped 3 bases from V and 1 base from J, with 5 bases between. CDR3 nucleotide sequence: TGTGCCAGCAGCTTCGAGGGCACAGATACGCAGTATTTT. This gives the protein CASSFEGTDTQYF.

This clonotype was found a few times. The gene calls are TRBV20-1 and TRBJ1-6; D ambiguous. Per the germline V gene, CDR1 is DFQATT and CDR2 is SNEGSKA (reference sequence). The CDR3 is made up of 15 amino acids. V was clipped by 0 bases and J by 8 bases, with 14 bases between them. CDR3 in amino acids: CSAREEGFGDSPLHF. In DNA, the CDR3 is TGCAGTGCTAGAGAGGAGGGCTTCGGGGATTCACCCCTCCACTTT.

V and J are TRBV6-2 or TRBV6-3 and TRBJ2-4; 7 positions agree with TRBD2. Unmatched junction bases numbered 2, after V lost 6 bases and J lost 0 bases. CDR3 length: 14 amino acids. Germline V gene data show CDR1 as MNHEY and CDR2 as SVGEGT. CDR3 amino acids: CASSLAVAKNIQYF. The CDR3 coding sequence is TGTGCCAGCAGCCTAGCGGTAGCCAAAAACATTCAGTACTTC.

The CDR3 nucleotides read TGCAGTGCCAAGGAGGGAGACAGAAAAAGGAACGAGCAGTACTTC. It translates to CSAKEGDRKRNEQYF. The chain links TRBV20-1 to TRBJ2-7; weak D call: TRBD2 (6 bases). The germline V gene has CDR1 DFQATT and CDR2 SNEGSKA (reference sequence). The CDR3 has 15 residues. Trimming stripped 6 bases from V and 5 bases from J, with 23 bases between.

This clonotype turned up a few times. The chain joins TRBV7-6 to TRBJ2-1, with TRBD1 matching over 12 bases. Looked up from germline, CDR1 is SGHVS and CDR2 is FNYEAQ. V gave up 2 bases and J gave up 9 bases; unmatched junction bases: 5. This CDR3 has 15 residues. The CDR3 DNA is TGTGCCAGCAGCTTATGGGGACAGGGGGCGGGTGAGCAGTTCTTC. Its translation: CASSLWGQGAGEQFF.

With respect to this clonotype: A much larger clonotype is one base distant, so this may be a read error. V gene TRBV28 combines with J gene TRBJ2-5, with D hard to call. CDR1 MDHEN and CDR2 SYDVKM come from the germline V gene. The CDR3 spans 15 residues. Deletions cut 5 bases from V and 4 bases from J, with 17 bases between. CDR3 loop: CASSPVGRLLETQYF. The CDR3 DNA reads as TGTGCCAGCAGTCCCGTCGGACGGCTCCTAGAGACCCAGTACTTC.

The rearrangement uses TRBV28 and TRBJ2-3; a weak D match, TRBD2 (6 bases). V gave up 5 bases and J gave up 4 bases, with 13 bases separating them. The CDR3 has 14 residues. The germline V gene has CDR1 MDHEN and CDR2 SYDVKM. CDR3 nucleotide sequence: TGTGCCAGCAGTCCCCGGAGGGCCGCAGATACGCAGTATTTT. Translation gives CASSPRRAADTQYF.

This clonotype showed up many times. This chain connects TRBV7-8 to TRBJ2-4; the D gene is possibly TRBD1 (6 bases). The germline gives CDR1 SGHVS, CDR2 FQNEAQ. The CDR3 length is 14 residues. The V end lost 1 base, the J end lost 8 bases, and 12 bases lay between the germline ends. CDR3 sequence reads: CASSLDAGVDIQYF. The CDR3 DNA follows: TGTGCCAGCAGCTTAGATGCAGGGGTTGACATTCAGTACTTC.

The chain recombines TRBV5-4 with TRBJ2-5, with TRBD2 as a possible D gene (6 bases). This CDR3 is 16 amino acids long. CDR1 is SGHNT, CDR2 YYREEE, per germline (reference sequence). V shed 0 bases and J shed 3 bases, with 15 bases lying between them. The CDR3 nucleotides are TGTGCCAGCAGCTTGGCCTGGACTACGGGAGAAGAGACCCAGTACTTC. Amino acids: CASSLAWTTGEETQYF.

The CDR3 bases are TGTGCCAGCAGCTCTAATCTAGATCTCGGAGATACGCAGTATTTT. Its protein product is CASSSNLDLGDTQYF. This chain joins TRBV11-2 and TRBJ2-3, with D unclear. CDR1 and CDR2 from the germline V gene are SGHAT and FQNNGV. There are 15 residues in the CDR3. The V gene lost 4 bases and the J gene lost 5 bases, with 16 bases spanning the gap.

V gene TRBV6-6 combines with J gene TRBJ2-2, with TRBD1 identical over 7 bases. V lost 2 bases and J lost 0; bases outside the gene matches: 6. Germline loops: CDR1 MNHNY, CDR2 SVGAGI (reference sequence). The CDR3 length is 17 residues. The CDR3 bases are TGTGCCAGCAGTTACGTTACAGGGGAACCGAACACCGGGGAGCTGTTTTTT. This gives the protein CASSYVTGEPNTGELFF.

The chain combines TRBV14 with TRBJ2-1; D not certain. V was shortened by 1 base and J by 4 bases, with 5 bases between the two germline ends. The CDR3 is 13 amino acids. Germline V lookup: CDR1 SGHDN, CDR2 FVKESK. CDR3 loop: CASSQGSYNEQFF. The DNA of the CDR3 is TGTGCCAGCAGCCAAGGCAGTTACAATGAGCAGTTCTTC.

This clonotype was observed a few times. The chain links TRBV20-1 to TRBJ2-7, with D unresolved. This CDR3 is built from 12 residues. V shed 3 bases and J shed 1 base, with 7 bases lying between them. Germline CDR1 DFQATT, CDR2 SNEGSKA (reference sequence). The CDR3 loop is CSASGPSYEQYF. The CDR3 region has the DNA TGCAGTGCTAGCGGTCCGTCCTACGAGCAGTACTTC.

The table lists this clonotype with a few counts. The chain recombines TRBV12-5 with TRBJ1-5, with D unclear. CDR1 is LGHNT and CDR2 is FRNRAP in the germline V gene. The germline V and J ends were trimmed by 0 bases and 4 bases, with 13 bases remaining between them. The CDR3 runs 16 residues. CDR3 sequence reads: CASGLVPWGANQPQHF. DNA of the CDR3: TGTGCTAGTGGTTTGGTACCATGGGGAGCAAATCAGCCCCAGCATTTT.

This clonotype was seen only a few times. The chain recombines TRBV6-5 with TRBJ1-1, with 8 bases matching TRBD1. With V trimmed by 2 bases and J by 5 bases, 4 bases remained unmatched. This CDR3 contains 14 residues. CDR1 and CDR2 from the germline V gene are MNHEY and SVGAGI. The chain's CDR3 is CASSYETGGTEAFF. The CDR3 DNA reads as TGTGCCAGCAGTTACGAAACAGGGGGAACTGAAGCTTTCTTT.

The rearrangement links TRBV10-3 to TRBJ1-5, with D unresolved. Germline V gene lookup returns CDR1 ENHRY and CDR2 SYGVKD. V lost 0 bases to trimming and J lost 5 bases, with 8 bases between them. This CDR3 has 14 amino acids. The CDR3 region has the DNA TGTGCCATCAGTGAGTCACTCACACATCAGCCCCAGCATTTT. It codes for CAISESLTHQPQHF.

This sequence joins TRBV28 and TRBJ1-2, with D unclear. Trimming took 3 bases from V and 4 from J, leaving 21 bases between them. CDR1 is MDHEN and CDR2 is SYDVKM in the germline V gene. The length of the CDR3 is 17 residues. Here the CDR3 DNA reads TGTGCCAGCAGTTTTTCCCCGGGCCGACCTGCCGGCTATGGCTACACCTTC. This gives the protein CASSFSPGRPAGYGYTF.

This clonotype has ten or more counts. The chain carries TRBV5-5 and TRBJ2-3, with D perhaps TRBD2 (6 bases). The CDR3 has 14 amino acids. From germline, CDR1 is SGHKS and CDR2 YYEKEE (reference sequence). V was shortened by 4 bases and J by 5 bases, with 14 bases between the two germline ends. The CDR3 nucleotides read TGTGCCAGCAGCCTCTCGCCCGGGGGAGATACGCAGTATTTT. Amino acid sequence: CASSLSPGGDTQYF.

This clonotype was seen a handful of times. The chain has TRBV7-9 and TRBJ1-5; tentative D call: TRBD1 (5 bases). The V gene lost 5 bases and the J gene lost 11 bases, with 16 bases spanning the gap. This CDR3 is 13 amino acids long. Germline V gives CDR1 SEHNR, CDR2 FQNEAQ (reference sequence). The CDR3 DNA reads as TGTGCCAGCAGCCCCTCCCTAGGGGAGGCCCAGCATTTT. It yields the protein CASSPSLGEAQHF.

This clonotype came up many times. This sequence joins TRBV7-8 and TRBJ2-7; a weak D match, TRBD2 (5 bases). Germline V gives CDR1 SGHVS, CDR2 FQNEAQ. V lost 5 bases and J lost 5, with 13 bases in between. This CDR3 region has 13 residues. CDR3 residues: CASSPGPGNEQYF. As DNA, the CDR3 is TGTGCCAGCAGCCCTGGACCCGGGAACGAGCAGTACTTC.